This TCR beta chain was captured by sequencing in a study of vaccination effects on CD4 cells after COVID-19 (dated by TCRdb to the early 2020s). As for the study more broadly: Each participant got two doses of an mRNA SARS-CoV-2 vaccine, either BNT162b2 or mRNA-1273. The full study included ten to eleven COVID-19 convalescent patients and several SARS-CoV-2-naive healthy vaccine recipients. SARS-CoV-2 spike-specific CD4+ TCR repertoires from before and after mRNA vaccination were compared in COVID-19 convalescent patients and in infection-naive vaccine recipients. The Oncomine TCR Beta short-read assay on an Illumina iSeq 100 was used to sequence cultures from other donors in the study. General conclusions and limits of the study: The study was limited by a small number of convalescent patients, and early post-infection timepoints were lacking. Among healthy vaccine recipients, nearly all vaccine-induced clones were SARS-CoV-2 mono-reactive, and just 1 of 255 was cross-reactive with common cold coronaviruses. Clones induced by infection and clones induced by vaccination both contracted markedly at late timepoints after vaccination, which fits with T cell responses waning over time.

Measured from the cysteine to the phenylalanine, the CDR3 is 15 residues long. Solely the CDR3 DNA is kept, with 45 bases framed from the first base. V loses 0 bases, J loses 2 bases, and the germline ends lie 6 bases apart. The germline V gene provides CDR1 SGDLS and CDR2 YYNGEE. The ViraFEST assay stimulated PBMC with viral peptide pools and then used TCR sequencing to identify antigen-specific CD4+ T cell clonotypes by expansion. After 10 days of culture, CD4+ T cells were isolated with the EasySep CD4+ T cell isolation kit. The absence of prior SARS-CoV-2 infection in healthy vaccine recipients was confirmed by negative nucleocapsid antibodies before and after vaccination. Each well held some 1.9 million PBMC cultured in IMDM containing about 5.4% human AB serum, 8 to 10 IU/ml IL-2 and gentamicin, along with roughly 10 ug/ml peptides. Half of the culture medium was replaced with fresh IL-2-containing medium on days 3 and 7. Unless otherwise noted, each peptide stimulation condition was cultured in triplicate wells. Using Ficoll-Paque Plus gradient centrifugation, PBMC were separated from whole blood and then either used fresh or cryopreserved at -140C. The spike proteins of SARS-CoV-2 and of the common cold coronaviruses HCoV-NL63, HCoV-OC43 and HCoV-229E were spanned by overlapping peptide pools. The QIAamp micro DNA kit was used to extract genomic DNA from the cultured CD4+ T cells.

The library came from the immunoSEQ multiplex PCR assay. DNA from the cultured, isolated CD4+ T cells was subjected to TCR beta CDR3 sequencing. The study's own analysis went as follows. The analysis removed non-productive TCR sequences, trimmed reads to the CDR3 region, and retained only CDR3s that were 7 or more amino acids long. Antigen-specific clonotypes were identified using the MANAFEST web app by comparison of expansion in peptide wells against reference cultures. Positive clones required FDR<0.05 expansion versus reference and all other wells, odds ratio above 5, and frequency above 0.1% in two replicate wells. A clonotype was defined as cross-reactive if the clonotype was significantly expanded both in SARS-CoV-2 spike wells and in at least one common cold coronavirus spike condition. CDR3 similarity was assessed by Levenshtein distance with the stringdist R package, and unrooted trees were built with ape in R 3.6.1. The immuneACCESS repertoire file appears here via TCRdb, limited to in-frame rearrangements. These files lack a portion of the clones; in checked studies, under half of the deficit traces to unresolved V genes, and the cause of the others is not known. The V and J calls and clone size are taken from that table; D and trimming were inferred from the DNA. In all, the sample holds tens of thousands of clones, and 65% to 85% of those were seen once. The biggest ten clones account for 4% of the sample.

For this clone: It lacks a known antigen. No base-level quality is on record; no much larger clone is a single base apart.

This sequence originates from a human donor who received a COVID-19 vaccine. Sample: CD4+ T cells from PBMCs cultured with HCoV-OC43 spike peptides, taken before COVID-19 vaccination. What the cell subset or site label conveys for this sample: HCoV-OC43 spike overlapping peptide pool stimulation. Recombination joined TRBV9 with TRBJ2-6, with the D gene call left open. CDR3 region: CASSVGPAGANVLTF. The DNA is TGTGCCAGCAGCGTAGGCCCAGCTGGGGCCAACGTCCTGACTTTC.